These T cell receptor beta chains were read from a single sample in a study of CD8 T cells in Susac syndrome. TCRdb passed the immunoSEQ multiplex PCR reads through MiXCR, listing each CDR3 protein once. The data contain 70,000 to 95,000 distinct CDR3 sequences, around 94% of them seen just once; the ten biggest clones take up under 1%. Input material: CD8+ T cells from PBMCs. These receptors came from a human donor with Susac syndrome. The CDR3 runs from the conserved cysteine through the conserved F or W. The D gene is left open where the match is weak. For some rows the clone size is stated as once, few or many, or as a class when expanded; others skip it.

v_gene	d_gene	abundance	j_gene	CDR3aa	CDR3nt
TRBV20-1	.	once	TRBJ2-1	CSARDLAFGDDEQFF	TGCAGTGCTAGAGATCTTGCGTTCGGGGACGATGAGCAGTTCTTC
TRBV4-2	.	.	TRBJ2-5	CASSQVAGNLQETQYF	TGTGCCAGCAGCCAAGTTGCCGGGAACCTCCAAGAGACCCAGTACTTC
TRBV7-7	.	.	TRBJ2-1	CASSFGDETYNEQFF	TGTGCTAGCAGCTTTGGGGACGAGACCTACAATGAGCAGTTCTTC
TRBV13	.	.	TRBJ2-5	CASSSKGVGFGTQYF	TGTGCCAGCAGCTCAAAAGGGGTTGGGTTTGGGACCCAGTACTTC
TRBV6-4	.	.	TRBJ2-3	CASSTEEGGSTDTQYF	TGTGCCAGCAGTACCGAGGAGGGGGGTAGCACAGATACGCAGTATTTT
TRBV6-5	.	.	TRBJ1-1	CASSYSEGVATEAFF	TGTGCCAGCAGTTACAGTGAGGGCGTCGCCACTGAAGCTTTCTTT
TRBV14	.	.	TRBJ1-3	CASSPTPRPRNTIYF	TGTGCCAGCAGCCCCACTCCTCGGCCTAGAAACACCATATATTTT
TRBV19	.	.	TRBJ2-7	CASSLVEGVAYEQYF	TGTGCCAGTAGTCTCGTCGAGGGGGTCGCCTACGAGCAGTACTTC
TRBV9	.	once	TRBJ2-3	CASSVEPVADTQYF	TGTGCCAGCAGCGTAGAGCCAGTGGCAGATACGCAGTATTTT
TRBV7-8	.	.	TRBJ1-1	CASSFGRGTGGDEAFF	TGTGCCAGCAGCTTCGGTAGGGGAACGGGAGGGGATGAAGCTTTCTTT
TRBV28	.	.	TRBJ1-4	CASSAGRFNEKLFF	TGTGCCAGTTCAGCGGGACGGTTTAATGAAAAACTGTTTTTT
TRBV7-9	.	once	TRBJ1-1	CASSAALTPEAFF	TGTGCCAGCAGCGCTGCTCTGACCCCTGAAGCTTTCTTT
TRBV28	.	few	TRBJ2-5	CASSPLGTLRETQYF	TGTGCCAGCAGTCCGCTCGGGACGCTGAGGGAGACCCAGTACTTC
TRBV7-9	TRBD1	.	TRBJ2-2	CASSLDPVGTVGGSGELFF	TGTGCCAGCAGCTTAGATCCTGTAGGGACAGTTGGGGGATCCGGGGAGCTGTTTTTT
TRBV7-8	.	.	TRBJ2-7	CASSLVEESSYEQYF	TGTGCCAGCAGCTTAGTTGAGGAAAGCTCCTACGAGCAGTACTTC
TRBV19	.	.	TRBJ1-4	CASIGVEEEKLFF	TGTGCCAGTATCGGGGTCGAGGAAGAAAAACTGTTTTTT
TRBV3-1	.	.	TRBJ2-7	CASSQDGPGGEQYF	TGTGCCAGCAGCCAAGATGGACCGGGTGGGGAGCAGTACTTC
TRBV27	.	.	TRBJ2-1	CASSTGQGTIQFF	TGTGCCAGCAGTACAGGTCAAGGGACGATCCAGTTCTTC
TRBV19	TRBD2	.	TRBJ2-7	CASSPWTSGSSEQYF	TGTGCCAGTAGTCCTTGGACTAGCGGGAGCTCCGAGCAGTACTTC
TRBV20-1	TRBD1	.	TRBJ2-7	CSARVWTGEPYEQYF	TGCAGTGCTAGAGTATGGACAGGGGAACCCTACGAGCAGTACTTC